Included here is one T cell receptor beta chain sequence, with context. What it recognizes is unknown. The validation cohort, a group of 120 or so subjects, included the donors and was separate from the roughly 670-subject first cohort. Losses at the gene ends were 2 bases for V and 7 bases for J; bases not matched to a gene: 6. This CDR3 contains 14 residues. Germline loops: CDR1 SGHVS, CDR2 FNYEAQ. The data are from a study of cytomegalovirus exposure and HLA in healthy donors. The overall study: The approximately 130 validation repertoires and the approximately 700 first-cohort repertoires shared a platform, a later analysis reported. Study-level points and caveats: Despite most TCR sequences being rare, some public TCRs occurred in many donors. Confirmation in vitro established that a few CMV-associated chains were specific for CMV antigens.

Sequencing was performed with immunoSEQ multiplex PCR; in TCRdb, only in-frame clones are kept and a portion is missing. The sample holds over 85,000 clones, 88% seen once. The receptor was isolated from a woman aged 25 to 39 in good health and CMV-seropositive. The sample taken for sequencing was PBMCs. This chain joins TRBV7-6 and TRBJ2-3; 7 bases are a match to TRBD2. In nucleotides, the CDR3 is TGTGCCAGCAGCTTACCGGGGGGTATAAATACGCAGTATTTT. Protein product: CASSLPGGINTQYF. The entire variable domain, with the rest obtained from reference TRBV7-6 and TRBJ2-3, is as follows: GAGVSQSPRYKVTKRGQDVALRCDPISGHVSLYWYRQALGQGPEFLTYFNYEAQQDKSGLPNDRFSAERPEGSISTLTIQRTEQRDSAMYRCASSLPGGINTQYFGPGTRLTVL.